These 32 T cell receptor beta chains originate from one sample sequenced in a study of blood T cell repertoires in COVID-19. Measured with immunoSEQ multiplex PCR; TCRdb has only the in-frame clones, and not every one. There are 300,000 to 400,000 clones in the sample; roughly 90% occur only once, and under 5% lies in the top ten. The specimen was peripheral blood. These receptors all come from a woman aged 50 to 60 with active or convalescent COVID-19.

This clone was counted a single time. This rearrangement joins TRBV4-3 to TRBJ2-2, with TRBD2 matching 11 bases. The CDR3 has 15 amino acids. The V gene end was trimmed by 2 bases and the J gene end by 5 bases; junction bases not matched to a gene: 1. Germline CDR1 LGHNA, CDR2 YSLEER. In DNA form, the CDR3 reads TGCGCCAGCAGCCAACGGACTAGCGGGACCGGGGAGCTGTTTTTT. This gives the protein CASSQRTSGTGELFF.

CDR3 in amino acids: CASNSRILNEAFF. The CDR3 bases are TGTGCCAGTAACAGTCGGATTCTCAATGAAGCTTTCTTT. The rearrangement uses TRBV18 and TRBJ1-1; D remains unclear. Germline loops: CDR1 KGHSH, CDR2 LQKENI. Trimming removed 9 bases at V and 7 bases at J, with 18 bases between. The CDR3 covers 13 residues. Complete variable domain (other parts from reference TRBV18 and TRBJ1-1): NAGVMQNPRHLVRRRGQEARLRCSPMKGHSHVYWYRQLPEEGLKFMVYLQKENIIDESGMPKERFSAEFPKEGPSILRIQQVVRGDSAAYFCASNSRILNEAFFGQGTRLTVV.

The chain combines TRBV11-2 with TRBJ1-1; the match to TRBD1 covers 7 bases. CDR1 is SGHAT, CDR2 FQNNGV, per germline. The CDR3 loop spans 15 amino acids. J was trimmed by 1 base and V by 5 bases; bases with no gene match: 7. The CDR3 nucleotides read TGTGCCAGCAGCCATCTACAGGGGACGAACACTGAAGCTTTCTTT. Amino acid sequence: CASSHLQGTNTEAFF.

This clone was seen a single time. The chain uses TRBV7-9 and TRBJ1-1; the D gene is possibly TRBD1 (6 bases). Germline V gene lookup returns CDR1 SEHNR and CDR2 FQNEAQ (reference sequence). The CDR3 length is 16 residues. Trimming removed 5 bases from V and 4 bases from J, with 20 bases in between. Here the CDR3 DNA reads TGTGCCAGCAGCCTCCGGGACAAAGAAGGGGGCACTGAAGCTTTCTTT. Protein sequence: CASSLRDKEGGTEAFF.

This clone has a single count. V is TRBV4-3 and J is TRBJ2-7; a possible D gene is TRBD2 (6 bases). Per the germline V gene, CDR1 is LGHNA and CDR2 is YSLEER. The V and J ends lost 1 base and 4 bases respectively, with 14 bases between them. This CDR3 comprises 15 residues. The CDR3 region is CASSQATGTLYEQYF. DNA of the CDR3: TGCGCCAGCAGCCAAGCGACCGGGACTTTGTACGAGCAGTACTTC.

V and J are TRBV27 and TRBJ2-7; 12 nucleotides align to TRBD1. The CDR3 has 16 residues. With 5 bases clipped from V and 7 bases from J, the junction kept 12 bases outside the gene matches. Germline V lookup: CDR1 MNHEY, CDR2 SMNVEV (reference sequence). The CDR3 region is CASSRDPGQGAGEQYF. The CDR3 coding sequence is TGTGCCAGCAGTAGAGATCCGGGACAGGGGGCGGGTGAGCAGTACTTC.

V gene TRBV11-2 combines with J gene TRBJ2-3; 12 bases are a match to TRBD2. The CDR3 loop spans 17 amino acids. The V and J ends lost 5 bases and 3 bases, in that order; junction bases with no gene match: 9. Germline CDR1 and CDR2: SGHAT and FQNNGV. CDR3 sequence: CASSPWGTSGPTDTQYF. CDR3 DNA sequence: TGTGCCAGCAGCCCCTGGGGGACTAGCGGGCCGACAGATACGCAGTATTTT. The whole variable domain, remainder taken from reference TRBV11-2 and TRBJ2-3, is EAGVAQSPRYKIIEKRQSVAFWCNPISGHATLYWYQQILGQGPKLLIQFQNNGVVDDSQLPKDRFSAERLKGVDSTLKIQPAKLEDSAVYLCASSPWGTSGPTDTQYFGPGTRLTVL.

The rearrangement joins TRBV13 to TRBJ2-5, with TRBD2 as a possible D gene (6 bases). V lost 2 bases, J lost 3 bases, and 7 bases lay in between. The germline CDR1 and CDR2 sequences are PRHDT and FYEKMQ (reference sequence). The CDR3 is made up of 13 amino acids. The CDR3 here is CASSLTGEETQYF. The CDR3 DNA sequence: TGTGCCAGCAGCTTAACGGGAGAAGAGACCCAGTACTTC. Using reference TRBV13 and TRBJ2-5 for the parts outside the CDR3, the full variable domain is AAGVIQSPRHLIKEKRETATLKCYPIPRHDTVYWYQQGPGQDPQFLISFYEKMQSDKGSIPDRFSAQQFSDYHSELNMSSLELGDSALYFCASSLTGEETQYFGPGTRLLVL.

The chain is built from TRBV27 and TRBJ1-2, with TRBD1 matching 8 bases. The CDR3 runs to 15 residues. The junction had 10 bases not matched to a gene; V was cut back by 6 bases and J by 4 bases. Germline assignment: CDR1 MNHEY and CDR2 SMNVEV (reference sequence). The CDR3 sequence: CASSLAGGISYGYTF. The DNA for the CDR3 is TGTGCCAGCAGCTTAGCAGGGGGCATTAGCTATGGCTACACCTTC.

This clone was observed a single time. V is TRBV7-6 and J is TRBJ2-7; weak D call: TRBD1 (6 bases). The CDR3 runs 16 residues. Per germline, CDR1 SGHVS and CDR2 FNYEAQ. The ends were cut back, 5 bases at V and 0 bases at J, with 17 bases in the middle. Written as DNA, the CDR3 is TGTGCCAGCAGCCGTTCTTACTCGACAGGCTCCTACGAGCAGTACTTC. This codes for CASSRSYSTGSYEQYF.

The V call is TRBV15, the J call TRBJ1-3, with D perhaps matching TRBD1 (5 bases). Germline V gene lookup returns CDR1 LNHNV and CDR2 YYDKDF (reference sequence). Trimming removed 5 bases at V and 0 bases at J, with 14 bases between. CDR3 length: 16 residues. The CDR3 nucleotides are TGTGCCACCAGCTTGGGACTCCCTAGCTCTGGAAACACCATATATTTT. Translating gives CATSLGLPSSGNTIYF.

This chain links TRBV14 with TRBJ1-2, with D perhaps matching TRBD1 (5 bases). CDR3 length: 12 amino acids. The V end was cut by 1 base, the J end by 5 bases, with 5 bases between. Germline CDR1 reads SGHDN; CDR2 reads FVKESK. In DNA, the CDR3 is TGTGCCAGCAGCCAAGCAGGGTATGGCTACACCTTC. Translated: CASSQAGYGYTF.

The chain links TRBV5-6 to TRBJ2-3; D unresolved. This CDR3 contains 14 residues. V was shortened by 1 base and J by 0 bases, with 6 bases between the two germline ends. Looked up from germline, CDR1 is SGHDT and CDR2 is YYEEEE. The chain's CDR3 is CASSLPGSTDTQYF. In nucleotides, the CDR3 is TGTGCCAGCAGCTTGCCCGGGAGCACAGATACGCAGTATTTT. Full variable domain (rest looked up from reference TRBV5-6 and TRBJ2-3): DAGVTQSPTHLIKTRGQQVTLRCSPKSGHDTVSWYQQALGQGPQFIFQYYEEEERQRGNFPDRFSGHQFPNYSSELNVNALLLGDSALYLCASSLPGSTDTQYFGPGTRLTVL.

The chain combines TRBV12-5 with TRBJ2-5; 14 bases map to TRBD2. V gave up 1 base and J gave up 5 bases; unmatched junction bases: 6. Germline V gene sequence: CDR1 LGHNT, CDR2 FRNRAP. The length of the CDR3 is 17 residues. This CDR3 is CASGLGLAGGSWETQYF. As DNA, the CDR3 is TGTGCTAGTGGTTTGGGACTAGCGGGGGGGTCGTGGGAGACCCAGTACTTC.

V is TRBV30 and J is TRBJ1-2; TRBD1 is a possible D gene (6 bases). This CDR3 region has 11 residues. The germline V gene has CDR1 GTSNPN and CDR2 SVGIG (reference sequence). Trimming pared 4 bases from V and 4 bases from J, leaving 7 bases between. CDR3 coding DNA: TGTGCCTGGAACAGGGCCTATGGCTACACCTTC. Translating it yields CAWNRAYGYTF. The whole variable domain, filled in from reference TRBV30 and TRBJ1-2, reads SQTIHQWPATLVQPVGSPLSLECTVEGTSNPNLYWYRQAAGRGLQLLFYSVGIGQISSEVPQNLSASRPQDRQFILSSKKLLLSDSGFYLCAWNRAYGYTFGSGTRLTVV.

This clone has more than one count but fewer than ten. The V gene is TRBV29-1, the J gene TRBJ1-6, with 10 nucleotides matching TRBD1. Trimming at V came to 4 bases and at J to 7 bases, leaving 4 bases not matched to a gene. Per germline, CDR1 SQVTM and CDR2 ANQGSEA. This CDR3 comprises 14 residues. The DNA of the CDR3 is TGCAGCGTTGCTTCGGGACAGGGGAATTCACCCCTCCACTTT. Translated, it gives CSVASGQGNSPLHF.

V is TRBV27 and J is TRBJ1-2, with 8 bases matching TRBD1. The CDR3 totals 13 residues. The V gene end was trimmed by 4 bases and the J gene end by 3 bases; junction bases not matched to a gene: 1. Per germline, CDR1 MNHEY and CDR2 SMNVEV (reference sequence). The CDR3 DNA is TGTGCCAGCAGTTCACAGGGGGACTATGGCTACACCTTC. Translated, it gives CASSSQGDYGYTF.

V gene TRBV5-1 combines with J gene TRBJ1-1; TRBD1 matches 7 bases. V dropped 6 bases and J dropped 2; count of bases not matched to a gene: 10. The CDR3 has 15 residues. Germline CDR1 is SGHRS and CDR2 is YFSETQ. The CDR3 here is CASTWDSLGNTEAFF. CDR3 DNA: TGCGCCAGCACCTGGGACAGCCTGGGAAACACTGAAGCTTTCTTT.

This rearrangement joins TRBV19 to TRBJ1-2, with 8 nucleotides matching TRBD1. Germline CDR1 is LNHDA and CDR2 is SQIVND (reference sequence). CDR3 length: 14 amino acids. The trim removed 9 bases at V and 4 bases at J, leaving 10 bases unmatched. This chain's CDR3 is CASAGTGRAYGYTF. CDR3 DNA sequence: TGTGCCAGCGCCGGGACAGGACGTGCCTATGGCTACACCTTC.

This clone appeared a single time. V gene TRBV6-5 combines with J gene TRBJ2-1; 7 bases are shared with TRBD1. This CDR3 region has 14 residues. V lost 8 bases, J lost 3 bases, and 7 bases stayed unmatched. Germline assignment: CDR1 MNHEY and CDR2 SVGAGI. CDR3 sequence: CASQRTGFYNEQFF. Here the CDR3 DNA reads TGTGCCAGCCAAAGGACAGGCTTCTACAATGAGCAGTTCTTC.

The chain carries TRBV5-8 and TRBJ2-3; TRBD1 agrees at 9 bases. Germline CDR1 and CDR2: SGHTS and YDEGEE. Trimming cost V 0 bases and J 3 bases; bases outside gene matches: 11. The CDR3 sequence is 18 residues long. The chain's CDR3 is CASSLDTGQGFRTDTQYF. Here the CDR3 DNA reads TGTGCCAGCAGCTTGGATACCGGACAGGGGTTTAGAACAGATACGCAGTATTTT.

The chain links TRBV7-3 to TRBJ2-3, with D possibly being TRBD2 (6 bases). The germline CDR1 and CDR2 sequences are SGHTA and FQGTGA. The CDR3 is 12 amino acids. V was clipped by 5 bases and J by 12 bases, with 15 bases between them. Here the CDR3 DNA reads TGTGCCAGCAGCCTGCTACCGGGACTTCAGTATTTT. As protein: CASSLLPGLQYF.

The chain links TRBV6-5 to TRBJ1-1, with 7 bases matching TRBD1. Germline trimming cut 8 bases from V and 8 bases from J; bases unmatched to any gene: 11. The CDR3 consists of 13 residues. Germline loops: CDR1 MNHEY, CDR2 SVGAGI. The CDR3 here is CASSLLSGQEAFF. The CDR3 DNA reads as TGTGCCAGCTCGTTACTCTCGGGACAGGAAGCTTTCTTT.

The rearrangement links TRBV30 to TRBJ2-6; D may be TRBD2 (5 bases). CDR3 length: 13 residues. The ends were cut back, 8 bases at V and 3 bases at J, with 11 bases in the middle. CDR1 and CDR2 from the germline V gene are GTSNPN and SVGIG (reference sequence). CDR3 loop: CARIGSGANVLTF. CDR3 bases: TGTGCCAGAATAGGGAGTGGGGCCAACGTCCTGACTTTC.

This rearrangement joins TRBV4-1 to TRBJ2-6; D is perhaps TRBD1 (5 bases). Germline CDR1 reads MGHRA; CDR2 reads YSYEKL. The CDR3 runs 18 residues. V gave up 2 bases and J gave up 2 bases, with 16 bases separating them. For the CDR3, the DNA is TGCGCCAGCAGCCAATCCCCAGGTTTAGGGGCTGGGGCCAACGTCCTGACTTTC. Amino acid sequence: CASSQSPGLGAGANVLTF.

Written as DNA, the CDR3 is TGTGCCAGCAGCCTCTCACAGGCTATCTGGGACTACGAGCAGTACTTC. This translates into CASSLSQAIWDYEQYF. The gene calls are TRBV11-2 and TRBJ2-7; TRBD1 might be the D (5 bases). The germline V gene encodes CDR1 SGHAT and CDR2 FQNNGV. V was shortened by 5 bases and J by 3 bases, with 20 bases between the two germline ends. The CDR3 is 16 amino acids.

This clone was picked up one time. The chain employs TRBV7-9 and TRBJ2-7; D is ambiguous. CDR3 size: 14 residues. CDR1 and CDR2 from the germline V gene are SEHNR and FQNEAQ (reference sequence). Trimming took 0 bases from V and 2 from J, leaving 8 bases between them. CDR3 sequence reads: CASSLATGAYEQYF. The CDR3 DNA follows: TGTGCCAGCAGCTTAGCGACTGGAGCCTACGAGCAGTACTTC.

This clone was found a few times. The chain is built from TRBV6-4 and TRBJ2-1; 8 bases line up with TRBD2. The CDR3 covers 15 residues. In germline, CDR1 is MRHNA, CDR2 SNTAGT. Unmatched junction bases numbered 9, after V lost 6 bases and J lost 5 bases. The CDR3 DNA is TGTGCCAGCAGACCCGGTTCTAGCGGGCACAATGAGCAGTTCTTC. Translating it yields CASRPGSSGHNEQFF.

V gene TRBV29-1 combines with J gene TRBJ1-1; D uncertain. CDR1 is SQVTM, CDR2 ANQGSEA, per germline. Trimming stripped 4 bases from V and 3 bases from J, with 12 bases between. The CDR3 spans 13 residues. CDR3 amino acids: CSVGVSVDTEAFF. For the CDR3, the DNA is TGCAGCGTTGGAGTCTCCGTGGACACTGAAGCTTTCTTT.

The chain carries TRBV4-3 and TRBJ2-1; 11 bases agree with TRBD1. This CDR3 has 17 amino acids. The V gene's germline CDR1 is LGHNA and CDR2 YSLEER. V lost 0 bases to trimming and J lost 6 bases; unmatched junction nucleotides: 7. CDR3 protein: CASSQESIGTGGNEQFF. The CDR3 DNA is TGCGCCAGCAGCCAAGAATCGATCGGGACAGGGGGCAATGAGCAGTTCTTC.

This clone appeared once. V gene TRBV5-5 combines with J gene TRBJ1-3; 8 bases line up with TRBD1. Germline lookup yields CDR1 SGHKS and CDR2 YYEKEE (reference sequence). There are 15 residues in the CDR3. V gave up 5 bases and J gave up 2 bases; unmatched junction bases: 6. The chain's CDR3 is CASSLQGVTGNTIYF. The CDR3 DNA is TGTGCCAGCAGTTTACAGGGGGTTACTGGAAACACCATATATTTT.

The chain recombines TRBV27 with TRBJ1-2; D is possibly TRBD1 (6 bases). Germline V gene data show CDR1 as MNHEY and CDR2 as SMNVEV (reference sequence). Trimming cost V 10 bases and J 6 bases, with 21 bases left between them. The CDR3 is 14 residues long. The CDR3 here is CATPRATGTDGYTF. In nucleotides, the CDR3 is TGTGCCACCCCCCGAGCGACAGGCACAGATGGCTACACCTTC.